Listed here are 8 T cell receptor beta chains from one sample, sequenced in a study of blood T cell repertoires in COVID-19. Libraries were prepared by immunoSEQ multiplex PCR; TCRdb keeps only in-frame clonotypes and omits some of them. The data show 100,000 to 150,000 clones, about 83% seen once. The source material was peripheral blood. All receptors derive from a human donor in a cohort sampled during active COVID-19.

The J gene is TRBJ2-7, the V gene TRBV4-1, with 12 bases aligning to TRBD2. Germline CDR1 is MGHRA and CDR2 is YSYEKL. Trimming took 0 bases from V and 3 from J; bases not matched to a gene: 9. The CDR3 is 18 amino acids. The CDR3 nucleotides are TGCGCCAGCAGCCAAGATTCTAGCGGGAGGGGAACATACTACGAGCAGTACTTC. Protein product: CASSQDSSGRGTYYEQYF.

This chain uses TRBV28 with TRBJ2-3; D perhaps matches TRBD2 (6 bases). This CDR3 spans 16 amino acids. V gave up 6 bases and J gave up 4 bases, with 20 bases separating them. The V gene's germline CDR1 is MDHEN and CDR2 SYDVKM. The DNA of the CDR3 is TGTGCCAGCAGAGGCTCTCTCGGGAGAACCTCAGATACGCAGTATTTT. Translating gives CASRGSLGRTSDTQYF.

The DNA for the CDR3 is TGTGCCAGCTCGCCCTCCGGGGAGGCAGGGAGGAATCAGCCCCAGCATTTT. Translated: CASSPSGEAGRNQPQHF. The chain combines TRBV18 with TRBJ1-5; possibly TRBD1 for D (5 bases). The CDR3 runs to 17 residues. Deletions cut 6 bases from V and 4 bases from J, with 22 bases between. Per the germline V gene, CDR1 is KGHSH and CDR2 is LQKENI. Looking up the rest from reference TRBV18 and TRBJ1-5 gives the full variable domain: NAGVMQNPRHLVRRRGQEARLRCSPMKGHSHVYWYRQLPEEGLKFMVYLQKENIIDESGMPKERFSAEFPKEGPSILRIQQVVRGDSAAYFCASSPSGEAGRNQPQHFGDGTRLSIL.

As DNA, the CDR3 is TGTGCCAGTAGTCCACCGGGACAGGGGGGAGATCAGCCCCAGCATTTT. Translated, it gives CASSPPGQGGDQPQHF. This chain uses TRBV19 with TRBJ1-5, with TRBD1 identical over 11 bases. The V gene end was trimmed by 5 bases and the J gene end by 5 bases; junction bases not matched to a gene: 8. Germline lookup yields CDR1 LNHDA and CDR2 SQIVND (reference sequence). This CDR3 is built from 16 residues. The full variable domain, rest sourced from reference TRBV19 and TRBJ1-5, is DGGITQSPKYLFRKEGQNVTLSCEQNLNHDAMYWYRQDPGQGLRLIYYSQIVNDFQKGDIAEGYSVSREKKESFPLTVTSAQKNPTAFYLCASSPPGQGGDQPQHFGDGTRLSIL.

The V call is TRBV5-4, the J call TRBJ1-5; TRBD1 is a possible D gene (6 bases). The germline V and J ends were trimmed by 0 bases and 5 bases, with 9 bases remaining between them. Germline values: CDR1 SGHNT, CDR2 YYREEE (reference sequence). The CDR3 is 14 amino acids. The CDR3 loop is CASSLEGGDQPQHF. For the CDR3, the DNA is TGTGCCAGCAGCTTGGAGGGGGGGGATCAGCCCCAGCATTTT.

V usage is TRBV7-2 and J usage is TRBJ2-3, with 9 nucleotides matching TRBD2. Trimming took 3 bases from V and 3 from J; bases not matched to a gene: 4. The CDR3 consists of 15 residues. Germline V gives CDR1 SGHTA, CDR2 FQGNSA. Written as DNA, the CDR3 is TGTGCCAGCAGCTTCATGCTAGCGGGAACAGATACGCAGTATTTT. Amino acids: CASSFMLAGTDTQYF.

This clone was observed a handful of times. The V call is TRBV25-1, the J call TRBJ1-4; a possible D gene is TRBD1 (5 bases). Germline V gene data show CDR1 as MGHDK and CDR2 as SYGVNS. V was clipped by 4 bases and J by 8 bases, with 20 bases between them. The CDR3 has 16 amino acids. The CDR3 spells CASSVDLGAIREKLFF. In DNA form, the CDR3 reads TGTGCCAGCAGTGTTGATTTAGGGGCAATACGGGAAAAACTGTTTTTT. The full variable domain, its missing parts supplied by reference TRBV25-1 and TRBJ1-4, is EADIYQTPRYLVIGTGKKITLECSQTMGHDKMYWYQQDPGMELHLIHYSYGVNSTEKGDLSSESTVSRIRTEHFPLTLESARPSHTSQYLCASSVDLGAIREKLFFGSGTQLSVL.

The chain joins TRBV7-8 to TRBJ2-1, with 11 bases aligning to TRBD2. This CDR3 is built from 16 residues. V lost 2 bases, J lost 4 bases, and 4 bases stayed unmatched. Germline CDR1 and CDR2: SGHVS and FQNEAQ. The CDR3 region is CASSLSGTSGYNEQFF. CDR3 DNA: TGTGCCAGCAGCTTATCTGGGACTAGCGGTTACAATGAGCAGTTCTTC.